Here is one TCR beta chain with its context. Its target is unknown. Time point reported: newly diagnosed, previously untreated cHL patient sample. Researchers pulled CD8+ T cells out of thawed PBMCs using magnetic negative selection. What served as comparison were PBMCs in newly diagnosed, untreated classical Hodgkin lymphoma. Method: immunoSEQ multiplex PCR; TCRdb's copy keeps in-frame clones and lacks some. The table shows roughly 10,000 clones, with approximately 90% occurring only once. The sample is drawn from a study of PD-1 blockade in classical Hodgkin lymphoma. General study findings and limits: Before treatment, TCR diversity in newly diagnosed patients was reportedly lower than in healthy donors.

The TCR originated in a human donor with classical Hodgkin lymphoma. The sequencing input was CD8+ T cells from blood.

The CDR3 is CASTPTSGGVGEQFF. The CDR3 coding sequence is TGTGCCAGCACTCCAACTAGCGGGGGGGTCGGTGAGCAGTTCTTC. The rearrangement joins TRBV6-1 to TRBJ2-1, with 13 bases identical to TRBD2. CDR1 is MNHNS, CDR2 SASEGT, per germline. This CDR3 has 15 amino acids. V lost 7 bases to trimming and J lost 9 bases; unmatched junction nucleotides: 9.